The entry below gives a single T cell receptor beta chain sequence along with its context. The specificity of this receptor is unknown. No much larger clone exists at a distance of one base, and base qualities are not known. The data were taken from a study of blood T cell repertoires in COVID-19 (dated by TCRdb to 2020 to 2021). About the full investigation: The collaborator samples originated in the United States, Italy and Spain and spanned the acute and convalescent phases of COVID-19. The material from the prospective study consisted of cDNA or gDNA derived from T cells, B-cell-depleted T cells, or PBMCs. A freely available public database, intended as a resource for researchers studying the immune response to SARS-CoV-2, is where the repertoires were released. Where available, HLA class I and class II types were obtained from metadata supplied by the sample provider rather than from assay-based typing. Subjects who had been exposed to COVID-19, were actively infected with it, or had recovered from it provided the deeply sampled blood TCRbeta repertoires that made up the dataset. Samples came from the ongoing ImmuneRACE study (first 160 participants) plus 1,254 subjects from 6 global collaborators. A de-identified subject ID, COVID-19 status, age in years and sex were almost always included in the sample metadata. What the authors observed across the whole study: The quantity of clinical and demographic metadata differed by source and by participant and was supplied without curation.

CDR1 LGHDT and CDR2 YNNKEL were looked up in the germline V gene (reference sequence). The V end loses 4 bases and the J end loses 7 bases, and a stretch of 17 bases separates them. Inclusive of the bounding cysteine and phenylalanine, the CDR3 is 15 residues long. Of the read, only the CDR3 DNA is kept; its 45 bases are in frame from base 1. Participants in the prospective study were aged roughly 18 to 89 years, lived in 20 to 25 United States geographic areas, and enrolled through a virtual design. In the prospective study, participants were assigned to cohorts based on the clinical history participants reported in a screening survey and a study questionnaire. Recovered participants in ImmuneRACE Cohort 3 were defined as having two consecutive negative NP/OP PCR tests, clearance from a healthcare professional, or resolution of symptoms. In the prospective study, mobile phlebotomists collected whole blood, serum and a nasopharyngeal or oropharyngeal swab from each participant. Over a roughly 2-month period, participants in the prospective study had the option of providing additional blood draws and questionnaires. Before DNA extraction, prospective study blood samples were shipped either frozen or at room temperature.

TCRbeta CDR3 regions were amplified from genomic DNA using the immunoSEQ Assay, a bias-controlled multiplex PCR. Regarding the original processing steps: Nucleated cell counts per sample were estimated from amplification of reference gene primers within the assay. Sequence reads were collapsed and filtered to measure the absolute abundance of every unique TCRbeta CDR3 rearrangement. For each sample, productive Simpson clonality was calculated as the square root of Simpson's diversity index across productive rearrangements. The clones in this table, taken by TCRdb from immuneACCESS, are in-frame only. Not every clone is retained; where verified, under half of the shortfall comes from an unresolved V gene, and the cause of the rest is unknown. The DNA was the basis for D and trimming; V, J and clone size are from that table. This sample lists more than 110,000 clones; roughly 90% were detected once. Approximately 4.3% of the sample belongs to the ten largest clones.

The clonotype was recovered from a man aged 50-59 years who had recovered from COVID-19. Material: PBMCs or T cells enriched from blood (not recorded which). The chain joins TRBV3-1 (or the pseudogene TRBV3-2) to TRBJ1-5; the D segment could be TRBD1, given 6 matching bases. The CDR3: CASSPGAGARQPQHF. The DNA reads as follows: TGTGCCAGCAGCCCTGGGGCAGGGGCGCGGCAGCCCCAGCATTTT.